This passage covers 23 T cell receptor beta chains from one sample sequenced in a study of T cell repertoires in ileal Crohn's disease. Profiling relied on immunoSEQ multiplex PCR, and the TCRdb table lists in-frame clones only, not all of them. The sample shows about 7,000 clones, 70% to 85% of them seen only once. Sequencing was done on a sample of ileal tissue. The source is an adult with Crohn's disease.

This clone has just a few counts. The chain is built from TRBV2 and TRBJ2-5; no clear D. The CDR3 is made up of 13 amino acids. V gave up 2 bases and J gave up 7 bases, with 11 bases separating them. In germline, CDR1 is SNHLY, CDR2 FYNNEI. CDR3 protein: CASSERSGVTQYF. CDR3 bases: TGTGCCAGCAGTGAAAGAAGTGGAGTGACCCAGTACTTC. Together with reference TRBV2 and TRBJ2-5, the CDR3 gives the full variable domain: EPEVTQTPSHQVTQMGQEVILRCVPISNHLYFYWYRQILGQKVEFLVSFYNNEISEKSEIFDDQFSVERPDGSNFTLKIRSTKLEDSAMYFCASSERSGVTQYFGPGTRLLVL.

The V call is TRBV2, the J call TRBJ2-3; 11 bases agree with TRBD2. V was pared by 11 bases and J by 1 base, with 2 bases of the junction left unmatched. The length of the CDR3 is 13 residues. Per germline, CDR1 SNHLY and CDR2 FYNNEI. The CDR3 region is CAGGLAGTDTQYF. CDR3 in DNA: TGTGCCGGGGGACTAGCGGGCACAGATACGCAGTATTTT.

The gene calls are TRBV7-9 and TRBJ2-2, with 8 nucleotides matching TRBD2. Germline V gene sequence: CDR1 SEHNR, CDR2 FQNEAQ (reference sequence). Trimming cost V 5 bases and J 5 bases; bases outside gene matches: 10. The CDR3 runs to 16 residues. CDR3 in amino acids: CASSPSGSTNTGELFF. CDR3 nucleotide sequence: TGTGCCAGCAGCCCGAGCGGGAGCACTAATACCGGGGAGCTGTTTTTT. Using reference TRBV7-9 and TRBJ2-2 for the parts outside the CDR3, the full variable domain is DTGVSQNPRHKITKRGQNVTFRCDPISEHNRLYWYRQTLGQGPEFLTYFQNEAQLEKSRLLSDRFSAERPKGSFSTLEIQRTEQGDSAMYLCASSPSGSTNTGELFFGEGSRLTVL.

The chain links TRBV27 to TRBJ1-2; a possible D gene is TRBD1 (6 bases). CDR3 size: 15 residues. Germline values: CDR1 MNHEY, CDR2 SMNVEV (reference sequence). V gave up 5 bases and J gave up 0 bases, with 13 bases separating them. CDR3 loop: CASSTYRAPNYGYTF. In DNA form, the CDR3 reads TGTGCCAGCAGTACCTACAGGGCCCCTAACTATGGCTACACCTTC.

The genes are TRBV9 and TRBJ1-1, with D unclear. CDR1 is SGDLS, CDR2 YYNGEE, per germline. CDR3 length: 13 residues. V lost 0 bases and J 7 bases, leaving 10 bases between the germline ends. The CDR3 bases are TGTGCCAGCAGCGTAGCTAGTGTGGGTGAAGCTTTCTTT. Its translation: CASSVASVGEAFF. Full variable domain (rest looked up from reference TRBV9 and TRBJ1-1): DSGVTQTPKHLITATGQRVTLRCSPRSGDLSVYWYQQSLDQGLQFLIQYYNGEERAKGNILERFSAQQFPDLHSELNLSSLELGDSALYFCASSVASVGEAFFGQGTRLTVV.

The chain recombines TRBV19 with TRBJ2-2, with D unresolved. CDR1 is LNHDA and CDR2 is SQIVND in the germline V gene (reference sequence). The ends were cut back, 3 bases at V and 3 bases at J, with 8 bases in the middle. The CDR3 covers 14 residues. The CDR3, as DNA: TGTGCCAGTAGTATTGCCACAGACACCGGGGAGCTGTTTTTT. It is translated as CASSIATDTGELFF.

The CDR3 sequence: CASSLLAGGKETQYF. CDR3 nucleotides: TGTGCCAGCAGCCTACTAGCGGGAGGCAAGGAGACCCAGTACTTC. This chain connects TRBV5-8 to TRBJ2-5, with TRBD2 identical over 12 bases. V dropped 4 bases and J dropped 5; count of bases not matched to a gene: 6. This CDR3 has 15 amino acids. CDR1 is SGHTS, CDR2 YDEGEE, per germline.

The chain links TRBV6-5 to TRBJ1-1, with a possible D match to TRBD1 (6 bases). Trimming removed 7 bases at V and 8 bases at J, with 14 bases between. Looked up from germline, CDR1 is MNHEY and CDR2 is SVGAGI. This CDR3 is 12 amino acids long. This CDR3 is CASIRVGQEAFF. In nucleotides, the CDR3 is TGTGCCAGCATCCGTGTCGGACAGGAAGCTTTCTTT.

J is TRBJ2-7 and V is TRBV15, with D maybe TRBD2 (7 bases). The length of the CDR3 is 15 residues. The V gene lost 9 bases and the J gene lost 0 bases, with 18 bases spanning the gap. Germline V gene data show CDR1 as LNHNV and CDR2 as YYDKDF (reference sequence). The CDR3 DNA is TGTGCCACAAGAAGCGAGGGGGAGGGCTCCTACGAGCAGTACTTC. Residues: CATRSEGEGSYEQYF.

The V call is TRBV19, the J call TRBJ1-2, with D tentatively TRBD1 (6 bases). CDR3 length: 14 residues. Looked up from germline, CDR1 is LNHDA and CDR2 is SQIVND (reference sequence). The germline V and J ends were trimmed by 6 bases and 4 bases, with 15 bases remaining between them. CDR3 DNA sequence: TGTGCCAGTAGCCCGGACAGACGACGCTATGGCTACACCTTC. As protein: CASSPDRRRYGYTF.

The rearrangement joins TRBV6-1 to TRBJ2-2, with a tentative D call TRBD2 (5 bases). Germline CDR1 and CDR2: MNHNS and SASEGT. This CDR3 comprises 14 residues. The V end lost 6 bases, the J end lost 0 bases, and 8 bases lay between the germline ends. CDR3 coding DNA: TGTGCCAGCAGCACAGCGGCGAACACCGGGGAGCTGTTTTTT. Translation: CASSTAANTGELFF.

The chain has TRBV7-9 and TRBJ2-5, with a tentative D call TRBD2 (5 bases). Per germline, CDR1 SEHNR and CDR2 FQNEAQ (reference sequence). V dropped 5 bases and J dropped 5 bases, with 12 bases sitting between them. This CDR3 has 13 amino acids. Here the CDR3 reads CASSLLGTETQYF. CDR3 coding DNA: TGTGCCAGCAGCCTACTAGGAACGGAGACCCAGTACTTC.

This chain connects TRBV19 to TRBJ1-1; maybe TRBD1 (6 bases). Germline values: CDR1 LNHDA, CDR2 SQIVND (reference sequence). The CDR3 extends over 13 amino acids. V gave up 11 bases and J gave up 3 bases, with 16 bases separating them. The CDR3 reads CACHREGYTEAFF. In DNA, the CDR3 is TGTGCCTGCCACAGGGAAGGTTACACTGAAGCTTTCTTT.

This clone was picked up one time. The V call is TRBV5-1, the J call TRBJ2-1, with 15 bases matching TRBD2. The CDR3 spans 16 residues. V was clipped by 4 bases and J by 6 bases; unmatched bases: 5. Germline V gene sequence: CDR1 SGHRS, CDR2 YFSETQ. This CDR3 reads CASSPGLAGGSNEQFF. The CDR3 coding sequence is TGCGCCAGCAGCCCGGGACTAGCGGGAGGTAGCAATGAGCAGTTCTTC. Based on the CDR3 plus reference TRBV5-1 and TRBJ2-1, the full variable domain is KAGVTQTPRYLIKTRGQQVTLSCSPISGHRSVSWYQQTPGQGLQFLFEYFSETQRNKGNFPGRFSGRQFSNSRSEMNVSTLELGDSALYLCASSPGLAGGSNEQFFGPGTRLTVL.

The CDR3 sequence is CASSETVRQAFSNQPQHF. The CDR3 coding sequence is TGTGCCAGCAGTGAAACGGTCAGACAGGCCTTTAGCAATCAGCCCCAGCATTTT. The rearrangement uses TRBV6-1 and TRBJ1-5; D may be TRBD1 (6 bases). V lost 2 bases to trimming and J lost 0 bases, with 17 bases between them. CDR1 and CDR2 from the germline V gene are MNHNS and SASEGT. The CDR3 totals 18 residues.

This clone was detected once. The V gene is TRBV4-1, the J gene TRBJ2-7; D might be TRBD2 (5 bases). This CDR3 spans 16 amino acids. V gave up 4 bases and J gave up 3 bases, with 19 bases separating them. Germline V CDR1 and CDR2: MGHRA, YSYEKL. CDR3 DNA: TGCGCCAGCAGCCTAGGATCAGGCGGGTGGGACTACGAGCAGTACTTC. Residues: CASSLGSGGWDYEQYF.

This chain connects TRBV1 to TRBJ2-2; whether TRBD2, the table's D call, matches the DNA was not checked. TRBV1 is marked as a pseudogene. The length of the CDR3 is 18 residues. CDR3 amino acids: CTSSQGFLAGVVTGELFF. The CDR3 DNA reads TGCACCAGCAGCCAAGGTTTCCTAGCGGGAGTGGTTACCGGGGAGCTGTTTTTT.

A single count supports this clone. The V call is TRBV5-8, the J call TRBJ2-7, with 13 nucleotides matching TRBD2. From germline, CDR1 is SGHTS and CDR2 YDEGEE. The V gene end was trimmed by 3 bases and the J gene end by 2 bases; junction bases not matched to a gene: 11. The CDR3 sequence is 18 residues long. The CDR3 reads CASSSTGTSGIIAYEQYF. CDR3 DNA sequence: TGTGCCAGCAGCTCAACCGGGACTAGCGGGATCATTGCCTACGAGCAGTACTTC.

The CDR3 here is CASSPGLNEKLFF. The CDR3 DNA follows: TGTGCCAGCAGCCCGGGACTTAATGAAAAACTGTTTTTT. The V call is TRBV11-2, the J call TRBJ1-4, with D perhaps TRBD1 (5 bases). The germline V gene encodes CDR1 SGHAT and CDR2 FQNNGV. Trimming removed 5 bases at V and 4 bases at J, with 8 bases between. There are 13 residues in the CDR3.

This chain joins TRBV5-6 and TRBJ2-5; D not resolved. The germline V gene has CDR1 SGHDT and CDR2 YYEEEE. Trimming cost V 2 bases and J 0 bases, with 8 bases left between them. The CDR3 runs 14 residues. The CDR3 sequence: CASSFVVNQETQYF. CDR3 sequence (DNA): TGTGCCAGCAGCTTCGTTGTTAACCAAGAGACCCAGTACTTC.

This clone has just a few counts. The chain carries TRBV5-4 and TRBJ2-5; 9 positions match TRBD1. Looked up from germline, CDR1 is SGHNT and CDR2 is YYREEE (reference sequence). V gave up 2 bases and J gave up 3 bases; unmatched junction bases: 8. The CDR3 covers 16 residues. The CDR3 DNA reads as TGTGCCAGCAGCTTCTGGGACAGGGTTCGAAAAGAGACCCAGTACTTC. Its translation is CASSFWDRVRKETQYF.

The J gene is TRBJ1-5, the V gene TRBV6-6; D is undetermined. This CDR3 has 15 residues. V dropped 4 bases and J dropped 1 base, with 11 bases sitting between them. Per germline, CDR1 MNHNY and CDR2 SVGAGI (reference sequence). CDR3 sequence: CASSSDRGSNQPQHF. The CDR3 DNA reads TGTGCCAGCAGTTCCGATCGCGGCAGCAATCAGCCCCAGCATTTT.

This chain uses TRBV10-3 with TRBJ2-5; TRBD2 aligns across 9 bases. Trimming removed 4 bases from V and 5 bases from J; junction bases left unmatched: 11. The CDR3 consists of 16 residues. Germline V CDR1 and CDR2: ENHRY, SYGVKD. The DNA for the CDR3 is TGTGCCATCAGTGTGGGGCGGGAGGGCCTCGAGGAGACCCAGTACTTC. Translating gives CAISVGREGLEETQYF.